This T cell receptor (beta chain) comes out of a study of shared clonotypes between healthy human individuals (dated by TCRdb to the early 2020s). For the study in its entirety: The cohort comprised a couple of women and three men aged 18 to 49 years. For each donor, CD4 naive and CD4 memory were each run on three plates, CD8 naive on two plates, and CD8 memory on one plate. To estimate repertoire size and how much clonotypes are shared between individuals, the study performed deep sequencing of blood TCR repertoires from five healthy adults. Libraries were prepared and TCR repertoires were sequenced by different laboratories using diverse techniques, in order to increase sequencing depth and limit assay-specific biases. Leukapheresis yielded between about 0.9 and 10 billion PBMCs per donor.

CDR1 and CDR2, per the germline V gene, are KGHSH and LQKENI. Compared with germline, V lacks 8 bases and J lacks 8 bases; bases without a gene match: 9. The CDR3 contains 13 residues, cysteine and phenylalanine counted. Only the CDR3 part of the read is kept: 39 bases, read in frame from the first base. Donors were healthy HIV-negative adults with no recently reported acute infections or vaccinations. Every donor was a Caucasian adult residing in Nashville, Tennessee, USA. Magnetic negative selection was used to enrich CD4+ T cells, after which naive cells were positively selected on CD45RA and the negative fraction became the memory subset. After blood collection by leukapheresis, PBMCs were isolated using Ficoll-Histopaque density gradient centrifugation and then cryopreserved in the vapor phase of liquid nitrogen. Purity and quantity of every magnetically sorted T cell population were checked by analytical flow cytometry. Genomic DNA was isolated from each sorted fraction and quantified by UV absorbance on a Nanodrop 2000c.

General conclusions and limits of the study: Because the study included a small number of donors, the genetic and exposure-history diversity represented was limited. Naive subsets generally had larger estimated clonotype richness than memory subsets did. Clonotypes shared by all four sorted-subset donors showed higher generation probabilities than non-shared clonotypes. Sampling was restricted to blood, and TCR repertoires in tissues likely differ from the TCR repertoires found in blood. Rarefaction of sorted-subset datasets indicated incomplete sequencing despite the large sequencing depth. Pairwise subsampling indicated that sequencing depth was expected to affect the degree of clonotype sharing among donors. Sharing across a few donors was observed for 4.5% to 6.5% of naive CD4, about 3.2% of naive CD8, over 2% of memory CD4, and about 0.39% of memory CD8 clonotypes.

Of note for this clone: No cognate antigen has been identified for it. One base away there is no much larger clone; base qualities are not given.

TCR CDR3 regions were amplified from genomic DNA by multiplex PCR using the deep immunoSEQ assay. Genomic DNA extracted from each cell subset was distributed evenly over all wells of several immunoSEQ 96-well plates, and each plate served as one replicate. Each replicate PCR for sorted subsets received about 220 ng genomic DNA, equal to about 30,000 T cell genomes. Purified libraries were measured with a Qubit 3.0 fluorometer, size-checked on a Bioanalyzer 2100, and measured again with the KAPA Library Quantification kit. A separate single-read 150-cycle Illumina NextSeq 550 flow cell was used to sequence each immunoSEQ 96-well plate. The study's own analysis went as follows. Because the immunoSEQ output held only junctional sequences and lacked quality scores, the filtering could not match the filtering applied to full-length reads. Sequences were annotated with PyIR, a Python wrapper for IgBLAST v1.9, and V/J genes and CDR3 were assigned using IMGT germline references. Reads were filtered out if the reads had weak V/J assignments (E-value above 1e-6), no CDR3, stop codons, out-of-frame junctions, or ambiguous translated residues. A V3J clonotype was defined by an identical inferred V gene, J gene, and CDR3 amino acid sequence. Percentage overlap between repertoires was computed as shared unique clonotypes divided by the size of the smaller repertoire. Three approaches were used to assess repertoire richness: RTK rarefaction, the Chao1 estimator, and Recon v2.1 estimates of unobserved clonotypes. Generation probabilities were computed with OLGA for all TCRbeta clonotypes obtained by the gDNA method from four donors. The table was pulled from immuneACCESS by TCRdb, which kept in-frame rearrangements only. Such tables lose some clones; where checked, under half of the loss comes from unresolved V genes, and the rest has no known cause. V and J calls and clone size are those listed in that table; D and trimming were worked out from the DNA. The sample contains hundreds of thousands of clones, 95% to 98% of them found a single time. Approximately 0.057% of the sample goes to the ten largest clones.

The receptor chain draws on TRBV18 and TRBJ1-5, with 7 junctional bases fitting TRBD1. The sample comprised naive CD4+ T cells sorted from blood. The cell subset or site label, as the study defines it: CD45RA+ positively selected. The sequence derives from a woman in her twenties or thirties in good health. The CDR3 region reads CASAQGGSEPQHF. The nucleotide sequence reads TGTGCCAGCGCTCAGGGGGGGTCGGAGCCCCAGCATTTT.